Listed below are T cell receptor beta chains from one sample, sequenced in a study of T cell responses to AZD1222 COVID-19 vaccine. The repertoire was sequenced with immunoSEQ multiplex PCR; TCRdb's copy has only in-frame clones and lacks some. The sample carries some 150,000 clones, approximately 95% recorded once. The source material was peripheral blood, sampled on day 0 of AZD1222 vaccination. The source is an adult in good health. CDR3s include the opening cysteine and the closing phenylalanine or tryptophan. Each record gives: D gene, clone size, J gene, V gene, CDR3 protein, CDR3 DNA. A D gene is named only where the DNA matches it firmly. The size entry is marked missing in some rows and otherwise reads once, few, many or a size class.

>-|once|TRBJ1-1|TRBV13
CASSFPGQQAFF
TGTGCCAGCAGCTTCCCCGGGCAGCAAGCTTTCTTT
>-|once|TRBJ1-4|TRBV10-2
CASSDDAATNEKLFF
TGCGCCAGCAGCGACGATGCTGCAACTAATGAAAAACTGTTTTTT
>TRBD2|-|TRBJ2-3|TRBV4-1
CASSQFYAGGLGGTDTQYF
TGCGCCAGCAGCCAATTTTATGCGGGAGGGCTTGGCGGCACAGATACGCAGTATTTT
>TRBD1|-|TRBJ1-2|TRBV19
CASSIFPTGTGSEALYLGGYTF
TGTGCCAGTAGTATTTTTCCTACCGGGACAGGGTCCGAAGCCCTATATCTTGGGGGCTACACCTTC
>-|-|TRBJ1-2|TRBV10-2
CASSVQYGYTF
TGCGCCAGCAGTGTCCAGTATGGCTACACCTTC
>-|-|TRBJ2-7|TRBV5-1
CASSLRGRRYEQYF
TGCGCCAGCAGCCTCCGCGGCAGACGATACGAGCAGTACTTC
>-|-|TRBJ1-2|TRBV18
CASSTTEHVNYGYTF
TGTGCCAGCTCAACCACAGAACATGTTAACTATGGCTACACCTTC
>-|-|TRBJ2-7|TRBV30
CAWSVSASGYTEQYF
TGTGCCTGGAGTGTATCGGCCAGCGGGTACACCGAGCAGTACTTC
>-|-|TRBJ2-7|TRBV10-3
CAISESGGGSEQYF
TGTGCCATCAGTGAGTCGGGGGGCGGGTCCGAGCAGTACTTC
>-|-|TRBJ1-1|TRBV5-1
CASSLVSAGVPEAFF
TGCGCCAGCAGCTTGGTCTCGGCGGGAGTCCCTGAAGCTTTCTTT
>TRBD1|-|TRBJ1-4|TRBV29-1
CSVGGQGASNEKLFF
TGCAGCGTCGGCGGACAGGGGGCGTCTAATGAAAAACTGTTTTTT
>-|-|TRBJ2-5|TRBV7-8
CASSLGHSYQETQYF
TGTGCCAGCAGCTTAGGCCATTCCTACCAAGAGACCCAGTACTTC
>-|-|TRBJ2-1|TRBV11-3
CASSFGRDAANEQFF
TGTGCCAGCAGCTTTGGACGGGATGCAGCGAATGAGCAGTTCTTC
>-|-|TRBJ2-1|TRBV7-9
CASSLVLVEEQFF
TGTGCCAGCAGCTTAGTCCTAGTCGAGGAGCAGTTCTTC
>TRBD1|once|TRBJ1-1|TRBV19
CASSWGTGRDTEAFF
TGTGCCAGTAGTTGGGGGACAGGTCGGGACACTGAAGCTTTCTTT
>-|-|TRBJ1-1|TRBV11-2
CASRQNTEAFF
TGTGCCAGCAGGCAGAACACTGAAGCTTTCTTT
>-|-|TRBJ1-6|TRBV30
CAWSVLPGINSPLHF
TGTGCCTGGAGTGTACTCCCAGGTATTAATTCACCCCTCCACTTT
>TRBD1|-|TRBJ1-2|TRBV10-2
CASRQGGVGYGYTF
TGCGCCAGCAGACAGGGGGGAGTAGGCTATGGCTACACCTTC
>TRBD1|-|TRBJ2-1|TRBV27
CASSLLRTGIYNEQFF
TGTGCCAGCAGTTTATTAAGGACAGGGATCTACAATGAGCAGTTCTTC
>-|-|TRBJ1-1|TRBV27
CASSSPFATEAFF
TGTGCCAGCAGTTCTCCCTTTGCCACTGAAGCTTTCTTT
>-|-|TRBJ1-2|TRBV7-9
CASSPDAGDGYTF
TGTGCCAGCAGCCCCGACGCAGGGGATGGCTACACCTTC
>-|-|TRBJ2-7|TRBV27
CASRIQGEEQYF
TGTGCCAGCCGGATCCAGGGTGAGGAGCAGTACTTC
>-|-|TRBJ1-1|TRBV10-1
CASSGRVDTEAFF
TGCGCCAGCAGTGGCAGGGTTGACACTGAAGCTTTCTTT
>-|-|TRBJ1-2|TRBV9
CASSPRMVWGGSTDYTF
TGTGCCAGCAGCCCGCGGATGGTTTGGGGGGGTTCAACGGACTACACCTTC
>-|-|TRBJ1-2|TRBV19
CASSFQGEGMRLRGYTF
TGTGCCAGTAGTTTCCAAGGGGAGGGAATGCGGTTGCGTGGCTACACCTTC
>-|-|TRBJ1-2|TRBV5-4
CASSSASSSPDYGYTF
TGTGCCAGCAGCTCCGCATCATCCTCGCCAGACTATGGCTACACCTTC
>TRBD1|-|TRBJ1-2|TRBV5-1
CASTETGQGLIYTF
TGCGCCAGCACCGAAACCGGACAGGGGTTGATCTACACCTTC
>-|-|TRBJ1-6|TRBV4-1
CASSHPLPGSGPRNSPLHF
TGCGCCAGCAGCCATCCCCTCCCAGGCTCGGGTCCCAGGAATTCACCCCTCCACTTT
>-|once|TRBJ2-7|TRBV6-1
CASSAHGGDASYEQYF
TGTGCCAGCAGTGCACATGGAGGGGATGCCTCCTACGAGCAGTACTTC
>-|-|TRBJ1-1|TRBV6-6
CASNLGTTEAFF
TGTGCCAGCAACCTGGGGACCACTGAAGCTTTCTTT
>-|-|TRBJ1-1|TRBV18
CASSPRHPNTEAFF
TGTGCCAGCTCCCCCCGGCACCCGAACACTGAAGCTTTCTTT
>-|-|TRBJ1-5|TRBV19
CASSIGVVDRERPQHF
TGTGCCAGTAGTATAGGAGTCGTGGACCGCGAGAGGCCCCAGCATTTT
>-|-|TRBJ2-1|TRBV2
CASDGGGTYNEQFF
TGTGCCAGCGATGGGGGGGGCACCTACAATGAGCAGTTCTTC
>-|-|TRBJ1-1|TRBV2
CASLIGISSPEAFF
TGTGCCAGCCTTATAGGTATCTCCTCACCTGAAGCTTTCTTT
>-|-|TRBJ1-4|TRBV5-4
CASSFGEPGYEKLFF
TGTGCCAGCAGCTTTGGCGAACCGGGATACGAAAAACTGTTTTTT
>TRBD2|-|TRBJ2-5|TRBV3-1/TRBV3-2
CASSPLAGLGETQYF
TGTGCCAGCAGCCCCTTAGCGGGCCTAGGGGAGACCCAGTACTTC
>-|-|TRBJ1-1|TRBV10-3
CAISESPDRNTEAFF
TGTGCCATCAGTGAGTCCCCCGACCGGAACACTGAAGCTTTCTTT
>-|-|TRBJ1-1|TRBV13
CASSFKGNTEAFF
TGTGCCAGCAGCTTTAAGGGGAACACTGAAGCTTTCTTT
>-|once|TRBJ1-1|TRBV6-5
CASRALGATEAFF
TGTGCCAGCAGGGCCCTTGGTGCCACTGAAGCTTTCTTT
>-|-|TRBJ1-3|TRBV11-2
CASSFVYTPSGNTIYF
TGTGCCAGCAGCTTTGTTTACACCCCCTCTGGAAACACCATATATTTT
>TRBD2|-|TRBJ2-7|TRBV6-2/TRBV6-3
CASSDPFPGLAGGLYF
TGTGCCAGCAGCGATCCCTTTCCGGGACTAGCGGGAGGGTTGTACTTC
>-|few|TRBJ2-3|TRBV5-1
CASSGQGGTDTQYF
TGCGCCAGCAGCGGGCAGGGTGGCACAGATACGCAGTATTTT
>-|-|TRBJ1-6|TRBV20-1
CSASGGYNSPLHF
TGCAGTGCTAGTGGCGGATATAATTCACCCCTCCACTTT
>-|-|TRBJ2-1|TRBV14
CASSGGESYNEQFF
TGTGCCAGCAGTGGAGGGGAGAGCTACAATGAGCAGTTCTTC
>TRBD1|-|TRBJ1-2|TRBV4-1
CASSHITGELGYGYTF
TGCGCCAGCAGCCATATAACAGGGGAGCTGGGCTATGGCTACACCTTC
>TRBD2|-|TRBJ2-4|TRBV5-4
CASSFGGSPSLAKNIQYF
TGTGCCAGCAGCTTTGGCGGGAGCCCCAGTTTAGCCAAAAACATTCAGTACTTC
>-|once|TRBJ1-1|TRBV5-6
CASSLGRLEAFF
TGTGCCAGCAGCTTGGGCAGGCTTGAAGCTTTCTTT
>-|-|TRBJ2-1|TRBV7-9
CASTPMEGGGYNEQFF
TGTGCCAGCACCCCAATGGAAGGCGGAGGCTACAATGAGCAGTTCTTC
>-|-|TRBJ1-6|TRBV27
CASSHQHQGSPLHF
TGTGCCAGCAGTCACCAACATCAGGGTTCACCCCTCCACTTT
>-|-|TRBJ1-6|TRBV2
CASSAQGHSPLHF
TGTGCCAGCAGCGCACAGGGACATTCACCCCTCCACTTT
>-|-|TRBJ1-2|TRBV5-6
CASSRWREPIYGYTF
TGTGCCAGCAGCAGATGGAGGGAACCCATCTATGGCTACACCTTC
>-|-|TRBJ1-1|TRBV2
CASSEEVTEAFF
TGTGCCAGCAGTGAAGAAGTCACTGAAGCTTTCTTT
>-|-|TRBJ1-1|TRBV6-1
CASSEAITQMNTEAFF
TGTGCCAGCAGTGAAGCTATTACCCAGATGAACACTGAAGCTTTCTTT
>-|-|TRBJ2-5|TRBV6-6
CASSLDSGRARRETQYF
TGTGCCAGCAGTCTAGACTCGGGACGAGCGAGACGGGAGACCCAGTACTTC
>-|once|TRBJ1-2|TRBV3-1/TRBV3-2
CASSQEGVGYGYTF
TGTGCCAGCAGCCAGGAAGGCGTTGGATATGGCTACACCTTC
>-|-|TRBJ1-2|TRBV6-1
CASSELDGYTF
TGTGCCAGCAGTGAACTGGATGGCTACACCTTC
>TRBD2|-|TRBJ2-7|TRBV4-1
CASSQAVGGAMAYF
TGCGCCAGCAGCCAGGCAGTCGGGGGGGCCATGGCGTACTTC
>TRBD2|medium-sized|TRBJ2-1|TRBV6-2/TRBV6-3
CASSWYRGRDNYPNNEQFF
TGTGCCAGCAGTTGGTATCGGGGGAGGGATAATTACCCGAACAATGAGCAGTTCTTC
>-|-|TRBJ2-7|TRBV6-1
CASSETTAGTWEQYF
TGTGCCAGCAGTGAAACGACGGCAGGCACATGGGAGCAGTACTTC